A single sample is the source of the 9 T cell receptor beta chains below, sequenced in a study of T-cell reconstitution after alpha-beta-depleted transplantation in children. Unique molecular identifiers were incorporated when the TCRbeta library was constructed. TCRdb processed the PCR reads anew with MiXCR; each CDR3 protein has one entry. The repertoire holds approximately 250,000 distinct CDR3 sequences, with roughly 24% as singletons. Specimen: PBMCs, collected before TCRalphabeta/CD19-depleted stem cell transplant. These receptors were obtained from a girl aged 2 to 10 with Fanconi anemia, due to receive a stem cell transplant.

The chain's CDR3 is CAIVDRGTDTQYF. CDR3 sequence (DNA): TGTGCCATCGTCGACAGGGGAACAGATACGCAGTATTTT. The chain couples TRBV10-3 to TRBJ2-3; the match to TRBD1 covers 8 bases. The CDR3 extends over 13 amino acids. V shed 8 bases and J 3 bases; nucleotides not matched to a gene: 4. Germline V gene data show CDR1 as ENHRY and CDR2 as SYGVKD.

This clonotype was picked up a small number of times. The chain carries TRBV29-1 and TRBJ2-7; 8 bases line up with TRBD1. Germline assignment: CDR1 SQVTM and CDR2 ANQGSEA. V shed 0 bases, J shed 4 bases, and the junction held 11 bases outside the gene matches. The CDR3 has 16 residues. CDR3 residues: CSVEDPTGTGRYEQYF. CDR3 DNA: TGCAGCGTTGAAGATCCCACCGGGACAGGAAGATACGAGCAGTACTTC.

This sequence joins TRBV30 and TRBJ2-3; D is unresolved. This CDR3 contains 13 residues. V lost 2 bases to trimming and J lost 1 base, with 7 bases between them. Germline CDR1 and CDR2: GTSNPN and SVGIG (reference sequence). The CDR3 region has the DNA TGTGCCTGGAGTTATACGGGCACAGATACGCAGTATTTT. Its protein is CAWSYTGTDTQYF.

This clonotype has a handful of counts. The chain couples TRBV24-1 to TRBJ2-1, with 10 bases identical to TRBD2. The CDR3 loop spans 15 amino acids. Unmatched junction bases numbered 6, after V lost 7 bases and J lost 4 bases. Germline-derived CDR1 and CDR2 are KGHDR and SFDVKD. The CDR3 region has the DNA TGTGCCACCAGGTCGGATAGCGGGGGGTACAATGAGCAGTTCTTC. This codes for CATRSDSGGYNEQFF.

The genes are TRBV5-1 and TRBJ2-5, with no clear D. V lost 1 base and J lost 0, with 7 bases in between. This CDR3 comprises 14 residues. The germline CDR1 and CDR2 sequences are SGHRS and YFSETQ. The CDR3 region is CASSLNEYQETQYF. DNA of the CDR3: TGCGCCAGCAGCTTGAATGAGTACCAAGAGACCCAGTACTTC.

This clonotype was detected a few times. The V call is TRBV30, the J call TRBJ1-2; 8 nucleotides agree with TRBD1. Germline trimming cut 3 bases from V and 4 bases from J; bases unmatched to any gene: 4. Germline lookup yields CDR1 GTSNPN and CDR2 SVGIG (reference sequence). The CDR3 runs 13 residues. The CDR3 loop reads CAWRGQAFYGYTF. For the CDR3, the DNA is TGTGCCTGGAGGGGACAGGCCTTCTATGGCTACACCTTC. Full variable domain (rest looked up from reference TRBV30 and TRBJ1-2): SQTIHQWPATLVQPVGSPLSLECTVEGTSNPNLYWYRQAAGRGLQLLFYSVGIGQISSEVPQNLSASRPQDRQFILSSKKLLLSDSGFYLCAWRGQAFYGYTFGSGTRLTVV.

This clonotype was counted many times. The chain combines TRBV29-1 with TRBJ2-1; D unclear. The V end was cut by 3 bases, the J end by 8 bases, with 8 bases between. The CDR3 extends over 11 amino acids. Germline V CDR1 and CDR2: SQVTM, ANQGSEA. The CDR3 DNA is TGCAGCGTTGACTACTTGGATGAGCAGTTCTTC. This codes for CSVDYLDEQFF.

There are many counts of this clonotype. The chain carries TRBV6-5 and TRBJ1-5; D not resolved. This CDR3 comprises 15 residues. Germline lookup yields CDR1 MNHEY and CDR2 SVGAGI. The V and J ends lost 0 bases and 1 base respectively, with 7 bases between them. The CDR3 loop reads CASSYSAQSNQPQHF. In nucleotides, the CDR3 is TGTGCCAGCAGTTACTCCGCGCAGAGCAATCAGCCCCAGCATTTT.

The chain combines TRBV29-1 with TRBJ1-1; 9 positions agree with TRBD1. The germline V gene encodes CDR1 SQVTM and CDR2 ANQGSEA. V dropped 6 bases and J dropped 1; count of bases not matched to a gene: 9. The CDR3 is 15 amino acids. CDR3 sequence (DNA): TGCAGCGTGATCACTTTGACAGGGGGGAACACTGAAGCTTTCTTT. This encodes CSVITLTGGNTEAFF.